These 32 T cell receptor beta chains originate from one sample sequenced in a study of beta chain features in type 1 diabetes. The authors reverse transcribed all of the isolated RNA, so sequencing captured expressed TCRB transcripts. The table came from immunoSEQ multiplex PCR; TCRdb's copy has only in-frame clones and leaves some out. Here the sample spans just over 600,000 clones, about a sixth being singletons. Sequencing input: naive CD4+ T cells from blood. These receptor sequences come from a young man in good health.

This clone was seen a few times. V gene TRBV7-6 combines with J gene TRBJ2-2; perhaps D is TRBD1 or TRBD2 (5 bases each). Trimming removed 5 bases from V and 4 bases from J, with 14 bases in between. The CDR3 extends over 15 amino acids. Germline V gives CDR1 SGHVS, CDR2 FNYEAQ. CDR3 region: CASSVSRDPTGELFF. CDR3 coding DNA: TGTGCCAGCAGCGTCAGCCGGGACCCCACCGGGGAGCTGTTTTTT.

Comment on this clone: Distinct nucleotide sequences in the sample also encode this CDR3. The chain couples TRBV20-1 to TRBJ2-1, with D hard to call. In germline, CDR1 is DFQATT, CDR2 SNEGSKA (reference sequence). The CDR3 is 10 residues long. Trimming removed 1 base from V and 9 bases from J, with 4 bases in between. As DNA, the CDR3 is TGCAGTGCTAGAGTAGGTGAGCAGTTCTTC. Protein: CSARVGEQFF.

The chain combines TRBV27 with TRBJ2-7, with 8 bases matching TRBD1. The CDR3 is made up of 16 amino acids. The germline V gene has CDR1 MNHEY and CDR2 SMNVEV (reference sequence). The V gene end was trimmed by 6 bases and the J gene end by 2 bases; junction bases not matched to a gene: 12. CDR3 in amino acids: CASSRYGSDRAYEQYF. In DNA form, the CDR3 reads TGTGCCAGCAGCCGTTACGGCTCGGACAGGGCCTACGAGCAGTACTTC.

On this clone itself: At one end the junction does not follow the germline gene, possibly because of a read error. This chain uses TRBV7-2 with TRBJ2-2, with D possibly matching TRBD2 (5 bases). CDR1 is SGHTA and CDR2 is FQGNSA in the germline V gene. CDR3 length: 19 amino acids. DNA for the CDR3: TGTGCCAGCAGCCTAGCACGGAGCCCTCCTCAGAAGCGCACCGGGGAGCTGTTTTTT. Its protein is CASSLARSPPQKRTGELFF.

The chain is built from TRBV2 and TRBJ1-4; a possible D gene is TRBD1 (6 bases). Trimming removed 4 bases from V and 5 bases from J, with 8 bases in between. From germline, CDR1 is SNHLY and CDR2 FYNNEI. CDR3 length: 13 amino acids. The CDR3 DNA is TGTGCCAGCAGTGGGCAGGGGAATGAAAAACTGTTTTTT. The encoded protein is CASSGQGNEKLFF.

The chain combines TRBV10-3 with TRBJ2-7; 10 bases fit TRBD2. Per the germline V gene, CDR1 is ENHRY and CDR2 is SYGVKD. Trimming cost V 6 bases and J 6 bases; bases outside gene matches: 11. The CDR3 covers 15 residues. The CDR3 DNA follows: TGTGCCATCAGAGGAGCGGGAGGGCTTATAGGCGAGCAGTACTTC. Translating it yields CAIRGAGGLIGEQYF.

In its sample, this clone was seen a few times. The CDR3 DNA follows: TGCGCCAGCAGCTGGGACGGTTTAGAGCAGTACTTC. Amino acid sequence: CASSWDGLEQYF. The chain links TRBV5-1 to TRBJ2-7; D tentatively reads TRBD1 or TRBD2 (5 bases each). The germline V gene has CDR1 SGHRS and CDR2 YFSETQ. There are 12 residues in the CDR3. Trimming pared 3 bases from V and 7 bases from J, leaving 11 bases between. Full variable domain (rest looked up from reference TRBV5-1 and TRBJ2-7): KAGVTQTPRYLIKTRGQQVTLSCSPISGHRSVSWYQQTPGQGLQFLFEYFSETQRNKGNFPGRFSGRQFSNSRSEMNVSTLELGDSALYLCASSWDGLEQYFGPGTRLTVT.

The V call is TRBV5-4, the J call TRBJ2-1, with TRBD2 identical over 11 bases. The CDR3 runs to 17 residues. J was trimmed by 4 bases and V by 0 bases; bases with no gene match: 6. Germline lookup yields CDR1 SGHNT and CDR2 YYREEE (reference sequence). CDR3 DNA sequence: TGTGCCAGCAGCTTGGCCGGACTAGCGGGTACATACAATGAGCAGTTCTTC. It encodes CASSLAGLAGTYNEQFF.

This clone was observed a few times. This rearrangement joins TRBV7-9 to TRBJ1-2; TRBD1 agrees at 10 bases. The V segment lost 8 bases and the J segment 7 bases; nucleotides outside the gene matches: 10. The CDR3 sequence is 14 residues long. The V gene's germline CDR1 is SEHNR and CDR2 FQNEAQ (reference sequence). The CDR3 coding sequence is TGTGCCAGCTCGGGACAGGGGACCACCATTGGCTACACCTTC. Protein: CASSGQGTTIGYTF.

V gene TRBV4-3 combines with J gene TRBJ2-5, with TRBD2 identical over 10 bases. J was trimmed by 1 base and V by 0 bases; bases with no gene match: 5. Germline V gene lookup returns CDR1 LGHNA and CDR2 YSLEER. CDR3 length: 17 amino acids. The CDR3 nucleotides are TGCGCCAGCAGCCAAGAGGGGGGACTAGCGATCCAAGAGACCCAGTACTTC. This codes for CASSQEGGLAIQETQYF.

The genes are TRBV6-6 and TRBJ1-5; 7 nucleotides line up with TRBD1. The CDR3 totals 14 residues. The germline gives CDR1 MNHNY, CDR2 SVGAGI (reference sequence). V trimming: 6 bases; J trimming: 3 bases; junction bases outside the gene matches: 5. The CDR3 reads CASRPQGINQPQHF. The CDR3 DNA is TGTGCCAGCAGGCCACAGGGGATCAATCAGCCCCAGCATTTT.

This clone was detected only a few times. The CDR3 spells CASRSASGANVLTF. CDR3 coding DNA: TGTGCCAGTAGGTCTGCCTCTGGGGCCAACGTCCTGACTTTC. The chain combines TRBV19 with TRBJ2-6, with D uncertain. Per the germline V gene, CDR1 is LNHDA and CDR2 is SQIVND (reference sequence). Trimming shortened V by 6 bases and J by 0 bases, and 6 bases separated the two germline ends. The CDR3 covers 14 residues. The variable domain in full, with the rest retrieved from reference TRBV19 and TRBJ2-6, is DGGITQSPKYLFRKEGQNVTLSCEQNLNHDAMYWYRQDPGQGLRLIYYSQIVNDFQKGDIAEGYSVSREKKESFPLTVTSAQKNPTAFYLCASRSASGANVLTFGAGSRLTVL.

This clone has only a few counts. In DNA form, the CDR3 reads TGTGCCAGCACCAGGGGCCAGGGACGTGGCGGGGAGCTGTTTTTT. The encoded protein is CASTRGQGRGGELFF. The chain uses TRBV7-3 and TRBJ2-2; maybe TRBD1 (6 bases). Trimming shortened V by 7 bases and J by 7 bases, and 19 bases separated the two germline ends. The length of the CDR3 is 15 residues. The germline gives CDR1 SGHTA, CDR2 FQGTGA.

The J gene is TRBJ2-7, the V gene TRBV18; possible D gene TRBD1, 6 bases. The germline CDR1 and CDR2 sequences are KGHSH and LQKENI. The CDR3 has 13 amino acids. Trimming removed 2 bases at V and 5 bases at J, with 10 bases between. CDR3 sequence reads: CASSPARGNEQYF. CDR3 coding DNA: TGTGCCAGCTCACCAGCCAGGGGCAACGAGCAGTACTTC.

The chain employs TRBV6-5 and TRBJ2-1; D is perhaps TRBD1 (6 bases). V lost 5 bases and J 8 bases, leaving 16 bases between the germline ends. The CDR3 spans 14 residues. In germline, CDR1 is MNHEY, CDR2 SVGAGI. Here the CDR3 DNA reads TGTGCCAGCAGTGCTTTTGGGGGCTTGGATGAGCAGTTCTTC. It translates to CASSAFGGLDEQFF.

This chain links TRBV7-2 with TRBJ2-3; TRBD2 might be the D (5 bases). The V end was cut by 7 bases, the J end by 2 bases, with 19 bases between. Germline assignment: CDR1 SGHTA and CDR2 FQGNSA. This CDR3 comprises 16 residues. CDR3 nucleotides: TGTGCCAGCATGGAGAGGGTCCCGGCCGTCACAGATACGCAGTATTTT. This translates into CASMERVPAVTDTQYF.

The chain couples TRBV6-5 to TRBJ2-5; TRBD2 is a possible D gene (6 bases). Germline lookup yields CDR1 MNHEY and CDR2 SVGAGI. There are 15 residues in the CDR3. Trimming shortened V by 2 bases and J by 0 bases, and 10 bases separated the two germline ends. In nucleotides, the CDR3 is TGTGCCAGCAGTTACCGGGAGCACAACCAAGAGACCCAGTACTTC. Its protein product is CASSYREHNQETQYF.

This chain connects TRBV7-2 to TRBJ2-7; weak D call: TRBD2 (7 bases). There are 14 residues in the CDR3. Trimming pared 5 bases from V and 2 bases from J, leaving 13 bases between. CDR1 SGHTA and CDR2 FQGNSA come from the germline V gene. The CDR3 loop reads CASSLGGQAYEQYF. The CDR3 DNA reads TGTGCCAGCAGCCTCGGGGGGCAAGCCTACGAGCAGTACTTC.

A few counts support this clone. This sequence joins TRBV15 and TRBJ1-1; D remains ambiguous. The CDR3 has 12 residues. Germline CDR1 LNHNV, CDR2 YYDKDF (reference sequence). V lost 3 bases and J 5 bases, leaving 7 bases between the germline ends. In nucleotides, the CDR3 is TGTGCCACCAGCAGGTCTGGTACTGAAGCTTTCTTT. Amino acid sequence: CATSRSGTEAFF.

This clone was detected a few times. The chain couples TRBV28 to TRBJ1-2; 7 bases are a match to TRBD1. The CDR3 is 11 residues long. With V trimmed by 9 bases and J by 4 bases, 2 bases remained unmatched. The germline CDR1 and CDR2 sequences are MDHEN and SYDVKM. The CDR3 is CASNRGYGYTF. CDR3 DNA: TGTGCCAGTAACAGGGGCTATGGCTACACCTTC.

V usage is TRBV15 and J usage is TRBJ1-3; no reliable D call. CDR3 length equals 15 residues. Trimming removed 0 bases from V and 2 bases from J, with 8 bases in between. Germline assignment: CDR1 LNHNV and CDR2 YYDKDF (reference sequence). The CDR3 is CATSREGRTGNTIYF. The CDR3 bases are TGTGCCACCAGCAGAGAGGGGAGGACTGGAAACACCATATATTTT.

The sample holds a few counts of this clone. The chain has TRBV6-6 and TRBJ2-5; perhaps TRBD2 as D (6 bases). The CDR3 is made up of 14 amino acids. The ends were cut back, 4 bases at V and 7 bases at J, with 16 bases in the middle. Germline V gene sequence: CDR1 MNHNY, CDR2 SVGAGI (reference sequence). CDR3 coding DNA: TGTGCCAGCAGTTCTCGACTAGTCCTAGGGACCCAGTACTTC. Its translation: CASSSRLVLGTQYF.

This CDR3 reads CATSRPRSYEQYF. CDR3 bases: TGTGCCACCAGCAGACCTCGCTCTTACGAGCAGTACTTC. This chain connects TRBV15 to TRBJ2-7; D remains ambiguous. From germline, CDR1 is LNHNV and CDR2 YYDKDF (reference sequence). The CDR3 loop spans 13 amino acids. With 2 bases removed from V and 4 bases from J, the gap between germline ends came to 9 bases.

The rearrangement joins TRBV28 to TRBJ1-1, with D unclear. The CDR3 has 11 residues. The V end was cut by 5 bases, the J end by 11 bases, with 12 bases between. CDR1 is MDHEN and CDR2 is SYDVKM in the germline V gene. This chain's CDR3 is CASSTYSFAFF. In DNA form, the CDR3 reads TGTGCCAGCAGTACTTACTCTTTTGCTTTCTTT.

The V gene is TRBV7-9, the J gene TRBJ1-1; 7 nucleotides line up with TRBD1. Germline loops: CDR1 SEHNR, CDR2 FQNEAQ (reference sequence). This CDR3 region has 14 residues. Unmatched junction bases numbered 6, after V lost 7 bases and J lost 1 base. CDR3 region: CASIQGGRNTEAFF. DNA of the CDR3: TGTGCCAGCATCCAGGGGGGCAGGAACACTGAAGCTTTCTTT.

CDR3 coding DNA: TGTGCCAGCAGCCCAGGGACGGGAGTAGGCTACAATGAGCAGTTCTTC. This translates into CASSPGTGVGYNEQFF. The chain uses TRBV11-1 and TRBJ2-1; possible D gene TRBD2, 6 bases. V dropped 5 bases and J dropped 3 bases, with 17 bases sitting between them. From germline, CDR1 is SGHAT and CDR2 FQDESV (reference sequence). There are 16 residues in the CDR3.

Only a few counts were recorded for this clone. The chain is built from TRBV9 and TRBJ1-2; D is unresolved. CDR3 length: 14 residues. Germline-derived CDR1 and CDR2 are SGDLS and YYNGEE. Trimming pared 2 bases from V and 1 base from J, leaving 9 bases between. The CDR3 sequence is CASSVASLNYGYTF. In nucleotides, the CDR3 is TGTGCCAGCAGCGTCGCATCCCTTAACTATGGCTACACCTTC. Full variable domain (rest looked up from reference TRBV9 and TRBJ1-2): DSGVTQTPKHLITATGQRVTLRCSPRSGDLSVYWYQQSLDQGLQFLIQYYNGEERAKGNILERFSAQQFPDLHSELNLSSLELGDSALYFCASSVASLNYGYTFGSGTRLTVV.

CDR3 DNA sequence: TGTGCCAGCTCACGAACCCTATCGGATACGCAGTATTTT. Protein product: CASSRTLSDTQYF. The chain carries TRBV18 and TRBJ2-3; no clear D. This CDR3 has 13 amino acids. Germline V CDR1 and CDR2: KGHSH, LQKENI. V was shortened by 4 bases and J by 6 bases, with 11 bases between the two germline ends.

The gene calls are TRBV28 and TRBJ2-2; D not certain. The germline V gene has CDR1 MDHEN and CDR2 SYDVKM. The V end lost 2 bases, the J end lost 6 bases, and 4 bases lay between the germline ends. This CDR3 is 12 amino acids long. As DNA, the CDR3 is TGTGCCAGCAGTTTAGGGGCCGGGGAGCTGTTTTTT. Its translation is CASSLGAGELFF.

V usage is TRBV6-5 and J usage is TRBJ1-2; TRBD1 matches at 9 bases. With 5 bases clipped from V and 3 bases from J, the junction kept 7 bases outside the gene matches. This CDR3 is built from 15 residues. In germline, CDR1 is MNHEY, CDR2 SVGAGI. This CDR3 reads CASSPNRGQYYGYTF. In nucleotides, the CDR3 is TGTGCCAGCAGTCCGAACAGGGGGCAGTACTATGGCTACACCTTC.

The chain has TRBV27 and TRBJ2-7; D might be TRBD2 (6 bases). This CDR3 is 15 amino acids long. Germline V lookup: CDR1 MNHEY, CDR2 SMNVEV (reference sequence). Trimming removed 6 bases from V and 1 base from J, with 16 bases in between. The CDR3 is CASSLSFGGSYEQYF. The DNA of the CDR3 is TGTGCCAGCAGCTTAAGTTTCGGGGGATCCTACGAGCAGTACTTC.

This clone was recorded a few times. The chain's CDR3 is CASSDRGRSPLHF. In DNA form, the CDR3 reads TGTGCCAGCAGTGACAGGGGGAGGTCACCCCTCCACTTT. V is TRBV6-4 and J is TRBJ1-6; maybe TRBD1 (6 bases). V shed 2 bases and J shed 10 bases, with 9 bases lying between them. There are 13 residues in the CDR3. Germline assignment: CDR1 MRHNA and CDR2 SNTAGT.